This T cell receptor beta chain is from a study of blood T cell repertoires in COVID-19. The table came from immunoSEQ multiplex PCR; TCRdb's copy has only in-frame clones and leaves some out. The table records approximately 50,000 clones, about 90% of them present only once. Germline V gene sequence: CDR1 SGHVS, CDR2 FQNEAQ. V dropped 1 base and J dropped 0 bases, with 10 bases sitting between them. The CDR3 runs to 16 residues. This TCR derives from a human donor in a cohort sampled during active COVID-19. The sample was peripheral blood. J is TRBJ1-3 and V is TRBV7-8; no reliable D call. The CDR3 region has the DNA TGTGCCAGCAGCTTAGGTGTACTTGTCTCTGGAAACACCATATATTTT. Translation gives CASSLGVLVSGNTIYF.